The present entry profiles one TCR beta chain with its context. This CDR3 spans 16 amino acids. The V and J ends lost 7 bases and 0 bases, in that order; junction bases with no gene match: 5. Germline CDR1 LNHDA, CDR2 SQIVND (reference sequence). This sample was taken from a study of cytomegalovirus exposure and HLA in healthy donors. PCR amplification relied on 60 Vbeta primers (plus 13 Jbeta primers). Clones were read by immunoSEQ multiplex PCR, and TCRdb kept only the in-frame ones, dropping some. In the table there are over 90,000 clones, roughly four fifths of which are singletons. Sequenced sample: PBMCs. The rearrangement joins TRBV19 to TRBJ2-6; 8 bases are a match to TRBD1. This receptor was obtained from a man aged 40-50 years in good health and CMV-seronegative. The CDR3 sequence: CASTLTGGSGANVLTF. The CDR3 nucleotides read TGTGCCAGTACCCTCACAGGGGGCTCTGGGGCCAACGTCCTGACTTTC.